These 17 T cell receptor beta chains came from one sample sequenced in a study of blood T cell repertoires in COVID-19. Profiled with immunoSEQ multiplex PCR; TCRdb holds only in-frame clones, not every one. The repertoire includes some 190,000 clones, 85% of them detected once, and under 9.5% sits in the top ten. The sequenced sample was peripheral blood. The receptor source for this set is a woman aged 55-70 years with acute or convalescent COVID-19.

V gene TRBV7-3 combines with J gene TRBJ2-1; 11 positions match TRBD2. Trimming cost V 5 bases and J 4 bases; bases outside gene matches: 7. Germline CDR1 SGHTA, CDR2 FQGTGA. CDR3 length equals 16 residues. The CDR3 bases are TGTGCCAGCAGCATATCCGGGACTAGCGGTTACAATGAGCAGTTCTTC. Translated: CASSISGTSGYNEQFF. The full variable domain, its missing parts supplied by reference TRBV7-3 and TRBJ2-1, is GAGVSQTPSNKVTEKGKYVELRCDPISGHTALYWYRQSLGQGPEFLIYFQGTGAADDSGLPNDRFFAVRPEGSVSTLKIQRTERGDSAVYLCASSISGTSGYNEQFFGPGTRLTVL.

The chain links TRBV5-1 to TRBJ2-1; tentatively, D is TRBD2 (6 bases). Trimming shortened V by 4 bases and J by 0 bases, and 14 bases separated the two germline ends. In germline, CDR1 is SGHRS, CDR2 YFSETQ. The CDR3 has 16 residues. CDR3 in DNA: TGCGCCAGCAGCCCCGGGAGCGCGAGCTCCTACAATGAGCAGTTCTTC. Its translation is CASSPGSASSYNEQFF.

This chain links TRBV9 with TRBJ2-5; 9 positions match TRBD2. The CDR3 is 15 amino acids. V shed 2 bases, J shed 2 bases, and the junction held 4 bases outside the gene matches. Germline V lookup: CDR1 SGDLS, CDR2 YYNGEE. The CDR3 loop is CASSVGGLAQETQYF. CDR3 sequence (DNA): TGTGCCAGCAGCGTGGGGGGACTAGCTCAAGAGACCCAGTACTTC. The full variable domain, with the rest looked up from reference TRBV9 and TRBJ2-5, is DSGVTQTPKHLITATGQRVTLRCSPRSGDLSVYWYQQSLDQGLQFLIQYYNGEERAKGNILERFSAQQFPDLHSELNLSSLELGDSALYFCASSVGGLAQETQYFGPGTRLLVL.

The V call is TRBV5-4, the J call TRBJ2-1, with 14 bases lining up with TRBD2. CDR3 size: 16 residues. Germline lookup yields CDR1 SGHNT and CDR2 YYREEE (reference sequence). V gave up 5 bases and J gave up 8 bases; unmatched junction bases: 9. The CDR3 is CASSPPGTSGSDEQFF. DNA of the CDR3: TGTGCCAGCAGTCCGCCCGGGACTAGCGGGAGCGATGAGCAGTTCTTC.

The V gene is TRBV29-1, the J gene TRBJ1-1, with 8 nucleotides matching TRBD1. With 4 bases clipped from V and 0 bases from J, the junction kept 1 base outside the gene matches. Germline CDR1 and CDR2: SQVTM and ANQGSEA. This CDR3 comprises 13 residues. The CDR3 sequence is CSVADRVNTEAFF. The CDR3 DNA reads as TGCAGCGTTGCGGACAGGGTGAACACTGAAGCTTTCTTT.

This chain connects TRBV30 to TRBJ1-5, with TRBD1 as a possible D gene (5 bases). CDR3 size: 12 residues. CDR1 is GTSNPN and CDR2 is SVGIG in the germline V gene (reference sequence). The V end was cut by 4 bases, the J end by 5 bases, with 9 bases between. The CDR3 DNA reads as TGTGCCTGGAACCAAGGGGATCAGCCCCAGCATTTT. Protein product: CAWNQGDQPQHF.

The table lists this clone with a few counts. The genes are TRBV14 and TRBJ2-7; possibly TRBD2 for D (5 bases). This CDR3 has 15 amino acids. CDR1 is SGHDN, CDR2 FVKESK, per germline. The V and J ends lost 4 bases and 0 bases respectively, with 13 bases between them. CDR3 DNA sequence: TGTGCCAGCAGCCGCCTAGCCGCAAGCTCCTACGAGCAGTACTTC. It encodes CASSRLAASSYEQYF.

DNA of the CDR3: TGCGCCAGCAGCCCGGGGAGTGGCTTATCCTACAATGAGCAGTTCTTC. Amino acid sequence: CASSPGSGLSYNEQFF. The rearrangement joins TRBV5-1 to TRBJ2-1; possible D gene TRBD2, 5 bases. Trimming removed 4 bases at V and 1 base at J, with 15 bases between. This CDR3 is built from 16 residues. Germline V gene sequence: CDR1 SGHRS, CDR2 YFSETQ.

The gene calls are TRBV10-3 and TRBJ1-1, with 7 bases lining up with TRBD1. The ends lost 10 bases at V and 4 bases at J; junction bases unmatched: 12. Germline loops: CDR1 ENHRY, CDR2 SYGVKD. The CDR3 length is 14 residues. CDR3 sequence: CATYWDRFSTEAFF. The CDR3 bases are TGTGCCACCTATTGGGACAGATTTAGCACTGAAGCTTTCTTT.

This rearrangement joins TRBV10-2 to TRBJ1-4; 11 bases agree with TRBD1. Germline assignment: CDR1 WSHSY and CDR2 SAAADI. The CDR3 runs to 17 residues. The V segment lost 6 bases and the J segment 7 bases; nucleotides outside the gene matches: 13. Here the CDR3 reads CASSRDRGNGLGEKLFF. DNA for the CDR3: TGCGCCAGCAGCCGGGACAGGGGGAACGGATTGGGTGAAAAACTGTTTTTT.

The chain is built from TRBV5-1 and TRBJ2-7, with a weak D call TRBD2 (6 bases). The germline V gene has CDR1 SGHRS and CDR2 YFSETQ. With 1 base removed from V and 6 bases from J, the gap between germline ends came to 17 bases. The CDR3 extends over 15 amino acids. The CDR3, as DNA: TGCGCCAGCAGCTTGACTGCGGGGAGGATTGGCGAGCAGTACTTC. Encoded protein: CASSLTAGRIGEQYF.

This chain joins TRBV19 and TRBJ2-1, with a possible D match to TRBD2 (5 bases). The length of the CDR3 is 14 residues. Trimming pared 6 bases from V and 2 bases from J, leaving 11 bases between. Germline-derived CDR1 and CDR2 are LNHDA and SQIVND (reference sequence). This CDR3 reads CASREDPAYNEQFF. The DNA for the CDR3 is TGTGCCAGTAGGGAGGACCCAGCCTACAATGAGCAGTTCTTC.

The chain uses TRBV19 and TRBJ1-1, with 8 bases matching TRBD1. Germline-derived CDR1 and CDR2 are LNHDA and SQIVND (reference sequence). Trimming took 6 bases from V and 4 from J; bases not matched to a gene: 7. The CDR3 sequence is 14 residues long. The CDR3 bases are TGTGCCAGTAGGTCGAGACAGGGGCGCACTGAAGCTTTCTTT. This translates into CASRSRQGRTEAFF.

The J gene is TRBJ2-5, the V gene TRBV5-1, with a weak D call TRBD2 (5 bases). There are 13 residues in the CDR3. From germline, CDR1 is SGHRS and CDR2 YFSETQ. The germline V and J ends were trimmed by 4 bases and 3 bases, with 10 bases remaining between them. CDR3 bases: TGCGCCAGCAGCGGGAGCGGCGAAGAGACCCAGTACTTC. Its translation is CASSGSGEETQYF.

This chain joins TRBV19 and TRBJ1-6; 7 bases line up with TRBD1. Trimming removed 8 bases from V and 7 bases from J; junction bases left unmatched: 8. Germline V gives CDR1 LNHDA, CDR2 SQIVND (reference sequence). The CDR3 runs 14 residues. Here the CDR3 reads CASANRGWNSPLHF. The CDR3 bases are TGTGCCAGTGCAAACAGGGGCTGGAATTCACCCCTCCACTTT.

V is TRBV19 and J is TRBJ2-3; TRBD2 is a possible D gene (6 bases). This CDR3 comprises 15 residues. The germline gives CDR1 LNHDA, CDR2 SQIVND (reference sequence). V was pared by 4 bases and J by 1 base, with 12 bases between. CDR3 protein: CASSTTSSRTDTQYF. CDR3 DNA sequence: TGTGCCAGTAGTACCACTAGCTCTCGCACAGATACGCAGTATTTT.

The chain combines TRBV5-1 with TRBJ2-2, with a weak D call TRBD2 (5 bases). Trimming took off 2 bases at V and 2 bases at J, with 7 bases between the two ends. The CDR3 has 14 residues. The germline gives CDR1 SGHRS, CDR2 YFSETQ. CDR3 bases: TGCGCCAGCAGCTTCGGGGAAAACACCGGGGAGCTGTTTTTT. Protein: CASSFGENTGELFF. The entire variable domain, with the rest obtained from reference TRBV5-1 and TRBJ2-2, is as follows: KAGVTQTPRYLIKTRGQQVTLSCSPISGHRSVSWYQQTPGQGLQFLFEYFSETQRNKGNFPGRFSGRQFSNSRSEMNVSTLELGDSALYLCASSFGENTGELFFGEGSRLTVL.